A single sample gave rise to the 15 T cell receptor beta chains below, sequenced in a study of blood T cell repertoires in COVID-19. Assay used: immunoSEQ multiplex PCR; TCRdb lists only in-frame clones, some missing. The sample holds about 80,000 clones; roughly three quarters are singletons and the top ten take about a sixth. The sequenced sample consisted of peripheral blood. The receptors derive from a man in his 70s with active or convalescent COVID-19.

CDR3 sequence: CAWREVAGGLKETQYF. DNA of the CDR3: TGTGCCTGGAGGGAGGTAGCGGGGGGCTTGAAAGAGACCCAGTACTTC. This chain uses TRBV30 with TRBJ2-5; 10 bases line up with TRBD2. CDR3 size: 16 residues. CDR1 and CDR2 from the germline V gene are GTSNPN and SVGIG (reference sequence). V trimming: 3 bases; J trimming: 3 bases; junction bases outside the gene matches: 10.

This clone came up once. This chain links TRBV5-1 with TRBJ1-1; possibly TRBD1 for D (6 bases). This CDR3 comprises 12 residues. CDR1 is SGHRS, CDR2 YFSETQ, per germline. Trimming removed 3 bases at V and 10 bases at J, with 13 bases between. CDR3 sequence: CASSSPGHGAFF. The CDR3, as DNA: TGCGCCAGCAGCTCGCCGGGACACGGAGCTTTCTTT.

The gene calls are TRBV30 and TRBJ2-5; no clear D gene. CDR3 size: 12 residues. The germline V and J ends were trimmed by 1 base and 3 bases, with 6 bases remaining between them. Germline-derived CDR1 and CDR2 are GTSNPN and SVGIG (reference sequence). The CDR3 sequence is CAWSGEEETQYF. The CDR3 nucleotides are TGTGCCTGGAGTGGAGAAGAAGAGACCCAGTACTTC.

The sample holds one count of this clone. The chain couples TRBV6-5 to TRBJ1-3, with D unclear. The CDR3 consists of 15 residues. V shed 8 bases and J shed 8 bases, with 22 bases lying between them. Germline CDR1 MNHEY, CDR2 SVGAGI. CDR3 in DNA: TGTGCCAGCCTGGGAGGGCTTTCACGTAGGGACACCATATATTTT. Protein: CASLGGLSRRDTIYF.

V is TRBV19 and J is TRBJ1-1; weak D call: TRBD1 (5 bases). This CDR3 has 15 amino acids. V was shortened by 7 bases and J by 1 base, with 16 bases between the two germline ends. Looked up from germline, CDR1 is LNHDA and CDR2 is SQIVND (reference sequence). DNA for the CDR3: TGTGCCAGTACCCAACGAAACCAGGGGAACACTGAAGCTTTCTTT. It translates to CASTQRNQGNTEAFF.

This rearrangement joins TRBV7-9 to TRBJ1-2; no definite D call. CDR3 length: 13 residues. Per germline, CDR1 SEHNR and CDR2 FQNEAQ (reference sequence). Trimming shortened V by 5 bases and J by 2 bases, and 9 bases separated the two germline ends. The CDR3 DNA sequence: TGTGCCAGCAGCCCCCAAGAGAACTATGGCTACACCTTC. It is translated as CASSPQENYGYTF.

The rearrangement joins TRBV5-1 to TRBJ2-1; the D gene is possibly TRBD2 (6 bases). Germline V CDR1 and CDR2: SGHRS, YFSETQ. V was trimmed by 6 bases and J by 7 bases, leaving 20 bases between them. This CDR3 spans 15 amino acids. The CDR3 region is CASKRGIELVNEQFF. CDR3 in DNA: TGCGCCAGCAAACGCGGGATCGAGCTAGTGAATGAGCAGTTCTTC.

CDR3: CASSHWGEDEQFF. The CDR3 DNA reads as TGCGCCAGCAGCCACTGGGGGGAGGACGAGCAGTTCTTC. The chain couples TRBV5-1 to TRBJ2-1; a possible D gene is TRBD2 (6 bases). Trimming removed 4 bases at V and 10 bases at J, with 15 bases between. Germline CDR1 is SGHRS and CDR2 is YFSETQ. The CDR3 covers 13 residues.

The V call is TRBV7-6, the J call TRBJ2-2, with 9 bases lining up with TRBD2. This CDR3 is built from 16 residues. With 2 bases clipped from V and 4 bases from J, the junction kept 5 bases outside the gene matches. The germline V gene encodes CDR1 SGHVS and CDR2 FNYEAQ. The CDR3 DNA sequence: TGTGCCAGCAGCTTAAGGACTAGCGTAGTCACCGGGGAGCTGTTTTTT. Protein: CASSLRTSVVTGELFF.

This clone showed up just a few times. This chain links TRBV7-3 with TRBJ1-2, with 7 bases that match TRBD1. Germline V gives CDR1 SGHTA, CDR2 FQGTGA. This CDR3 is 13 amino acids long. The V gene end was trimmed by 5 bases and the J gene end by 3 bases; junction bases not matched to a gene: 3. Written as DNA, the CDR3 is TGTGCCAGCAGCCTTGACAGGGACTATGGCTACACCTTC. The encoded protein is CASSLDRDYGYTF.

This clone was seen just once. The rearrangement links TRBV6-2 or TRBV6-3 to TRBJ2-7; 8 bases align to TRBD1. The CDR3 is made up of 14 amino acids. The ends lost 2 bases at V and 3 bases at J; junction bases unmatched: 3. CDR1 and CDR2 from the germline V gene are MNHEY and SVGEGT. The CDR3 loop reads CASSYQGTGYEQYF. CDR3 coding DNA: TGTGCCAGCAGTTACCAGGGGACAGGCTACGAGCAGTACTTC.

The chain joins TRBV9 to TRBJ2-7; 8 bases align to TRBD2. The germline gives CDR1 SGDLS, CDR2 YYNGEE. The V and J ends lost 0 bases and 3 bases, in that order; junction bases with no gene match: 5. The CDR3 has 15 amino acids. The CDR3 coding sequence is TGTGCCAGCAGCGTAGGATTAGCGGGGATCTACGAGCAGTACTTC. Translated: CASSVGLAGIYEQYF.

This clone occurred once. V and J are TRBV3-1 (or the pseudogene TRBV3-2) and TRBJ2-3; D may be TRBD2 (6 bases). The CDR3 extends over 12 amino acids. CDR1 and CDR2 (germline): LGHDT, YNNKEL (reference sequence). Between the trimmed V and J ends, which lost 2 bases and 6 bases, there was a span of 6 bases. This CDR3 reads CASSQRGDTQYF. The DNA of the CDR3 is TGTGCCAGCAGCCAACGGGGGGATACGCAGTATTTT.

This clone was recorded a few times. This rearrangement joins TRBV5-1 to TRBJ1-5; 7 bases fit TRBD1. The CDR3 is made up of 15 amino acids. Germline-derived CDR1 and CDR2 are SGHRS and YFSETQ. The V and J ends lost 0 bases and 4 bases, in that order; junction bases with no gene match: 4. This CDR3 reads CASSLDGTENQPQHF. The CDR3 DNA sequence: TGCGCCAGCAGCTTGGACGGGACAGAAAATCAGCCCCAGCATTTT.

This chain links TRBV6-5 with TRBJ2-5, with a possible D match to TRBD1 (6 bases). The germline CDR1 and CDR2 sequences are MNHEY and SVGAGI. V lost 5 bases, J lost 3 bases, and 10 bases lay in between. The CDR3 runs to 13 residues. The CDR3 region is CASSQDRKETQYF. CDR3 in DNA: TGTGCCAGCAGTCAGGACAGAAAAGAGACCCAGTACTTC.